Included here is one TCR beta chain sequence, with context. The antigen is not known. This entry is derived from a study of OX40 agonist ivuxolimab in advanced cancers. Study observations and caveats: On average, CD8+ T cells showed a greater number of expanded clones than CD4+. Determination of antigen specificity was not performed for the expanded peripheral T cells. A proportion of nonresponders additionally exhibited low normalized T-cell clonal expansion. Both blood CD4+ and CD8+ T cells showed clonal growth by week 6 at 0.1 to 3.0 mg/kg.

Only in-frame clones appear in the TCRdb table, and some are missing; sequencing was by immunoSEQ multiplex PCR. The repertoire holds fewer than 25,000 clones, with roughly 81% as singletons. With 6 bases clipped from V and 5 bases from J, the junction kept 5 bases outside the gene matches. CDR3 length: 13 residues. The germline gives CDR1 MNHEY, CDR2 SMNVEV (reference sequence). Sequencing was performed on CD4+ or CD8+ T cells sorted from blood, taken in a trial of the OX40 agonist ivuxolimab. The source is an adult with an advanced solid tumor such as melanoma, head and neck, liver or kidney cancer. The rearrangement links TRBV27 to TRBJ1-1; TRBD1 agrees at 8 bases. CDR3 DNA sequence: TGTGCCAGCAGAGGACAGGGAACGACTGAAGCTTTCTTT. Its protein is CASRGQGTTEAFF.